This T cell receptor (beta chain) was identified during a study of identical twins. Using its own MiXCR run on the 5' RACE reads, TCRdb lists one record per CDR3 protein. This table holds some 1,600,000 distinct CDR3 sequences, under 35% found once. The study's findings and limits: The models gave estimates that fell short of the out-of-frame TCR alpha sharing seen in monozygotic twins. Zero-insertion findings could be partly confounded by invariant cells (MAIT and iNKT cells).

CDR1 and CDR2 (germline): DFQATT, SNEGSKA (reference sequence). V was trimmed by 4 bases and J by 0 bases, leaving 25 bases between them. CDR3 size: 19 residues. Notes on this clonotype: The antigen is not known.

The sample was cord blood. The TCR comes from a newborn girl in good health. This rearrangement joins TRBV20-1 to TRBJ1-5, with a tentative D call TRBD1 (6 bases). CDR3 in amino acids: CSATWGNEGHHYSNQPQHF. The CDR3 DNA reads TGCAGTGCTACTTGGGGCAACGAGGGACATCACTATAGCAATCAGCCCCAGCATTTT.